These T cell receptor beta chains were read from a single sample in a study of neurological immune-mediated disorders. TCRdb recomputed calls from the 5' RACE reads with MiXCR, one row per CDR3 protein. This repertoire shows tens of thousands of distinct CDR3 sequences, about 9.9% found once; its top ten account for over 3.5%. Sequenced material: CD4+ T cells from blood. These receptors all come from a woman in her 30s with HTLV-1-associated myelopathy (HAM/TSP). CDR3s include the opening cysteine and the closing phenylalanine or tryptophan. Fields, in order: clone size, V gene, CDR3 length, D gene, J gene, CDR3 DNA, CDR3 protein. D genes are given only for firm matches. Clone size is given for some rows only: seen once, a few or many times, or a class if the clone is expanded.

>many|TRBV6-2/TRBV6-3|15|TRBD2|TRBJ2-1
TGTGCCAGCAGTTACTCCGAACTAGCGGGGGCTGAGCAGTTCTTC
CASSYSELAGAEQFF
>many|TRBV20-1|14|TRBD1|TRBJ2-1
TGCAGTGCTAGCGACGGACAGGGTAGAAATGAGCAGTTCTTC
CSASDGQGRNEQFF
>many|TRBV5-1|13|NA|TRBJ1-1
TGCGCCAGCAGCCCCGGGCCAACCCAAGAAGCTTTCTTT
CASSPGPTQEAFF
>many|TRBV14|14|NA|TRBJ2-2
TGTGCCAGCAGCCAAGAACGTAACACCGGGGAGCTGATTTTT
CASSQERNTGELIF
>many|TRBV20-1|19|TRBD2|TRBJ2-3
TGCAGTGCTGGCTACCCACTAGCGGGGGGGCACAGCCGGGGAGATACGCAGTATTTT
CSAGYPLAGGHSRGDTQYF
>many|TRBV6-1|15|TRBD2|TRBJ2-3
TGTGCCAGCAGAATCTTCGGCGGGGGAACAGATACGCAGTATTTT
CASRIFGGGTDTQYF
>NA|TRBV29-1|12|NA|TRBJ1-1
TGTAGCGTTGGAGGAGCCGGGGCTGCTACTTTCTTT
CSVGGAGAATFF
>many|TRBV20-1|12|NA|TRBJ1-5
TGCAGTGCCGCAGGGGCCAATCAGCCCCAGCATTTT
CSAAGANQPQHF
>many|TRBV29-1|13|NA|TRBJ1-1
TGCAGCGTTCACCTACAGCCGAACACTGAAGCTTTCTTT
CSVHLQPNTEAFF
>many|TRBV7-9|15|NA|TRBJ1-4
TGTGCCAGCAGCTTAATGGGAGGCACTAATGAAAAACTGTTTTTT
CASSLMGGTNEKLFF
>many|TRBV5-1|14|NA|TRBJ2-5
TGCGCCAGCAGCTTTTGGGGGAAACAAGAGACCCAGTACTTC
CASSFWGKQETQYF
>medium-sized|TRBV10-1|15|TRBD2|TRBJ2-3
TGCGCCAGCAGTGACCAGCGGGGAAACACAGATACGCAGTATTTT
CASSDQRGNTDTQYF
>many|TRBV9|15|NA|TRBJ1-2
TGTGCCAGCAGCTCCGGGACTCGGGGTCCCTATGGCTACACCTTC
CASSSGTRGPYGYTF
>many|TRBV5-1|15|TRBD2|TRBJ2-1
TGCGCCAGCAGTTTCGTAGCGGGGCTATACAATGAGCAGTTCTTC
CASSFVAGLYNEQFF
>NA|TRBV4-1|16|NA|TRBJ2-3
TGCGCCAGCAGCCAAGGGAACAGGGCGGCGACAGATACGCAGTATTTT
CASSQGNRAATDTQYF
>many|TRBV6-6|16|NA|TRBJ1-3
TGTGCCAGCAGCCAGAGCCGGGGAGGATCTGGAAACACCATATATTTT
CASSQSRGGSGNTIYF
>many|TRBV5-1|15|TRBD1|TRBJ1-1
TGCGCCAGCAGCCAAGCTCAGGGGGCAGGCACTGAAGCTTTCTTT
CASSQAQGAGTEAFF
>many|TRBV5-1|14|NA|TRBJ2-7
TGCGCCAGCAGCCATTTGACGGACAGCTACGAGCAGTACTTC
CASSHLTDSYEQYF
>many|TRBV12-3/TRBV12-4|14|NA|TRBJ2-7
TGTGCCAGCAGTTTGAATGGGGATACCTACGAGCAGTACTTC
CASSLNGDTYEQYF
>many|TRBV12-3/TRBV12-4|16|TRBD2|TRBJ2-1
TGTGCCAGCAGTTTACCGGTAGCGGGGGGGTACAATGAGCAGTTCTTC
CASSLPVAGGYNEQFF
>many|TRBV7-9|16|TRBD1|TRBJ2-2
TGTGCCAGCAGCTTACTCCCGGGACAGCCCACCGGGGAGCTGTTTTTT
CASSLLPGQPTGELFF
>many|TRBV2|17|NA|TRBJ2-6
TGTGCCAGCAGTGAAGGGGCAGGGTGGTCAGGGGCCAACGTCCTGACTTTC
CASSEGAGWSGANVLTF
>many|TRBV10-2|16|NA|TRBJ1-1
TGCGCCAGCAGTTTTCAGGGGTTTGGGATGAACACTGAAGCTTTCTTT
CASSFQGFGMNTEAFF
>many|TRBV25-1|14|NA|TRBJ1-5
TGTGCCAGCAGTGCAGAGCGAATGGATCAGCCCCAGCATTTT
CASSAERMDQPQHF
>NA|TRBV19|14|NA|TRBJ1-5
TGTGCCAGTAGCCGGACGGCAAAGGATCAGCCCCAGCATTTT
CASSRTAKDQPQHF
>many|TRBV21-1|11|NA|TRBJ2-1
TGTGCCAGCAGCGACCTAAGTGAGCAGTTCTTC
CASSDLSEQFF
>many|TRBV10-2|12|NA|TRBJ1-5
TGCGCCAGCAGGGATAGCAATCAGCCCCAGCATTTT
CASRDSNQPQHF
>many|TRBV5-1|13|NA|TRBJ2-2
TGCGCCAGCAGCTTGCAGAACACCGGGGAGCTGTTTTTT
CASSLQNTGELFF
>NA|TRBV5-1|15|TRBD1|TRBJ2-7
TGCGCCAGCAGCCAAGTGGGACAGGGTCCGTACGAGCAGTACTTC
CASSQVGQGPYEQYF
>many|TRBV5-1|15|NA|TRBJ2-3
TGCGCCAGCAGCTTAGGGACACCGGGCCCAGATACGCAGTATTTT
CASSLGTPGPDTQYF
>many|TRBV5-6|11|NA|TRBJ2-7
TGTGCCAGCAGCTTGGCGTCCGAGCAGTACTTC
CASSLASEQYF
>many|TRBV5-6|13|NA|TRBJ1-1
TGTGCCAGCAGCTTGGTTCAGGGTATTGAAGCTTTCTTT
CASSLVQGIEAFF
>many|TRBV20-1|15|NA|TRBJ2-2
TGCAGTGCTAGAGTTTTCGGGGGGAACACCGGGGAGCTGTTTTTT
CSARVFGGNTGELFF
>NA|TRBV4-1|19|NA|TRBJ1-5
TGCGCCAGCAGCCAAGCCTATGGGGGATCGTTGGATAGCAATCAGCCCCAGCATTTT
CASSQAYGGSLDSNQPQHF
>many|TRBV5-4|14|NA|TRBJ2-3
TGTGCCAGCGGCCTACCTAGGGGCACAGATACGCAGTATTTT
CASGLPRGTDTQYF
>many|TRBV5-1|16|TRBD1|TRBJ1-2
TGCGCCAGCAGCGAAGGATACCGCGGACAGGCCTATGGCTACACCTTC
CASSEGYRGQAYGYTF
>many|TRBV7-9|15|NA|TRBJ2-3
TGTGCCAGCAGCTTAATGGGGGCAAGCCTCGATACGCAGTATTTT
CASSLMGASLDTQYF
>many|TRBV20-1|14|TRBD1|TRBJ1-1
TGCAGTGCTACTAAAAGGGGGCGCGGCACTGAAGCTTTCTTT
CSATKRGRGTEAFF
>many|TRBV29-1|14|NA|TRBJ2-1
TGCAGCGTTAAGGGGGGGGGGTCGTACAATGAGCAGTTCTTC
CSVKGGGSYNEQFF
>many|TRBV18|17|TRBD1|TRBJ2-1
TGTGCCAGCTCACCAGAACAGGGGTTGAGCTCCTACAATGAGCAGTTCTTC
CASSPEQGLSSYNEQFF
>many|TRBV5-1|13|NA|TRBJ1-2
TGCGCCAGCAGCTCTTCAGGGAGGGTGGGCTACACCTTC
CASSSSGRVGYTF
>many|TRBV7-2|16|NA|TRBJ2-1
TGTGCCAGCAGCTTAGACGTGGCTAGCTCCTACAATGAGCAGTTCTTC
CASSLDVASSYNEQFF
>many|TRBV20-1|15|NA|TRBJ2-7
TGCAGTGCTAGAAGTATAGGCGGTTCGACCTACGAGCAGTACTTC
CSARSIGGSTYEQYF
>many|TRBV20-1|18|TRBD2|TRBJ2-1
TGCAGTGCTAGTGGTCCCCGTCGGGCGGGGGGGCGTGTCTATGAGCAGTTCTTC
CSASGPRRAGGRVYEQFF
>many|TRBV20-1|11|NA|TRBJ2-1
TGCAGTGCTAGACTAGTAAGAGAGCAGTTCTTC
CSARLVREQFF
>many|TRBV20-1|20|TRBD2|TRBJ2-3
TGCAGTGCTAGAGATGGAAAGTTTATTGGGACTAGCTGGTTTCCAGATACGCAGTATTTT
CSARDGKFIGTSWFPDTQYF
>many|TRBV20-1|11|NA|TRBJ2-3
TGCAGTGCTAGAAGGACAGATACGCAGTATTTT
CSARRTDTQYF
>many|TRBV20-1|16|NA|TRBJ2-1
TGCAGTGCGGGGGGAGGCCGTTCAGGGAGTTACAATGAGCAGTTCTTC
CSAGGGRSGSYNEQFF
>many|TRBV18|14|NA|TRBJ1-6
TGTGCCAGCTCACCAGAACAGGCCAATTCACCCCTCCACTTT
CASSPEQANSPLHF
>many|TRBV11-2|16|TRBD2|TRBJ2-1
TGTGCCAGCAGCTCGATAGCGGGGGGGTTTTACAATGAGCAGTTCTTC
CASSSIAGGFYNEQFF
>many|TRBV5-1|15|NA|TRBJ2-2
TGCGCCAGCAGCATGATTACAGGCCAGACCGGGGAGCTGTTTTTT
CASSMITGQTGELFF
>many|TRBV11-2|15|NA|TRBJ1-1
TGTGCCAGCAGCTTAGATCCACGAATGAACACTGAAGCTTTCTTT
CASSLDPRMNTEAFF
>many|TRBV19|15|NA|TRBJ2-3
TGTGCCAGTAGTAGGGACGCGAGTCCCCCAGATACGCAGTATTTT
CASSRDASPPDTQYF
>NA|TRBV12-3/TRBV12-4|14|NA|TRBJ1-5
TGTGCCAGCAGTTATGGGGGGGGCAATCAGCCCCAGCATTTT
CASSYGGGNQPQHF
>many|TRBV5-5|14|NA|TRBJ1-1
TGTGCCAGCAGCTTTGCGGGGGGTACCACTGAAGCTTTCTTT
CASSFAGGTTEAFF
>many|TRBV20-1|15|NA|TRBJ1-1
TGCAGTGCTAGACTCTTCTCTAGGGGGAACACTGAAGCTTTCTTT
CSARLFSRGNTEAFF
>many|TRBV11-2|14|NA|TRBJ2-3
TGTGCCAGCACCCCAGGGGTAGGAACGGATACGCAGTATTTT
CASTPGVGTDTQYF
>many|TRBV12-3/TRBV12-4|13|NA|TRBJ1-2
TGTGCCAGCAGTTTAACCCCATCGGTGGGCTACACCTTC
CASSLTPSVGYTF
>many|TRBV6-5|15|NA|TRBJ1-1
TGTGCCAGCATCTCGGCAGGGGAGGCGAACACTGAAGCTTTCTTT
CASISAGEANTEAFF